This TCR beta chain was found in a study of T cells after yellow fever vaccination. Overall study findings and caveats: Post-booster repertoires again held most primary-vaccination clones (about 96% CD4, approximately 90% CD8). Weaker overall, the secondary response nonetheless peaked faster (day 5 versus 15).

TCR cDNA was made by 5'RACE template switching, adding a universal primer site and UMIs. A single record per CDR3 protein comes from TCRdb applying MiXCR to the 5' RACE reads. The sample lists 300,000 or so distinct CDR3 sequences; almost 4% were seen once. This clonotype came up many times. What it binds is not known. The CDR3 contains 15 residues. The trim removed 12 bases at V and 3 bases at J, leaving 13 bases unmatched. Germline lookup yields CDR1 KGHDR and CDR2 SFDVKD. This receptor was identified in a man aged 18 to 29 who received the YFV17D yellow fever vaccine. The chain carries TRBV24-1 and TRBJ2-7; 10 nucleotides agree with TRBD1. The material sequenced was PBMCs, taken 5 days after the yellow fever booster vaccination. CDR3 in amino acids: CAPQARDRGLYEQYV. The CDR3 DNA is TGTGCCCCCCAGGCTCGGGACAGGGGACTCTACGAGCAGTACGTC.